Listed here are 10 T cell receptor beta chains from one sample, sequenced in a study of beta chain features in type 1 diabetes. The antigens for these receptors are not known. Study-level points and caveats: Among all four CD4+ subsets, Type 1 diabetes patients had TCRB CDR3s that were moderately but significantly shorter.

Investigators reverse transcribed all isolated RNA, so they sequenced expressed TCRB transcripts. The assay was immunoSEQ multiplex PCR, and TCRdb's table has in-frame clones only and misses some. The sample has around 650,000 clones; around 12% are singletons. The specimen was naive CD4+ T cells from blood. The source is a man aged 30 to 39 with type 1 diabetes.

This clone has only a few counts. The J gene is TRBJ2-1, the V gene TRBV11-1; 7 bases align to TRBD2. The CDR3 contains 13 residues. CDR1 and CDR2 (germline): SGHAT, FQDESV (reference sequence). V was clipped by 1 base and J by 10 bases; unmatched bases: 4. Here the CDR3 reads CASSLVLAAEQFF. The CDR3 DNA is TGTGCCAGCAGCTTAGTGCTAGCGGCAGAGCAGTTCTTC.

The chain has TRBV7-9 and TRBJ1-2, with unresolved D. V dropped 8 bases and J dropped 2 bases, with 9 bases sitting between them. The CDR3 is 12 amino acids. Germline V gene sequence: CDR1 SEHNR, CDR2 FQNEAQ (reference sequence). The CDR3 DNA follows: TGTGCCAGCGGCTACGCAAACTATGGCTACACCTTC. This sequence encodes CASGYANYGYTF.

With respect to this clone: In the same sample, other DNA sequences code for this CDR3. The genes are TRBV9 and TRBJ2-6; D gene ambiguous. Trimming took off 0 bases at V and 0 bases at J, with 4 bases between the two ends. Germline lookup yields CDR1 SGDLS and CDR2 YYNGEE. This CDR3 contains 15 residues. CDR3 loop: CASSVEGSGANVLTF. The CDR3, as DNA: TGTGCCAGCAGCGTAGAGGGCTCTGGGGCCAACGTCCTGACTTTC.

This chain uses TRBV5-6 with TRBJ2-2, with TRBD2 matching over 11 bases. The V gene end was trimmed by 4 bases and the J gene end by 3 bases; junction bases not matched to a gene: 8. The CDR3 consists of 17 residues. CDR1 and CDR2 (germline): SGHDT, YYEEEE. This CDR3 is CASSLGTSGKYTGELFF. CDR3 bases: TGTGCCAGCAGCCTAGGGACTAGCGGAAAATACACCGGGGAGCTGTTTTTT.

There are a few counts of this clone. The rearrangement joins TRBV19 to TRBJ2-7, with 8 positions matching TRBD1. CDR3 length: 14 residues. V was pared by 4 bases and J by 0 bases, with 2 bases of the junction left unmatched. Per the germline V gene, CDR1 is LNHDA and CDR2 is SQIVND (reference sequence). CDR3 nucleotides: TGTGCCAGTAGTACGGACAGGGACTCCTACGAGCAGTACTTC. This gives the protein CASSTDRDSYEQYF.

The chain recombines TRBV29-1 with TRBJ2-7; tentative D call: TRBD1 (6 bases). V dropped 5 bases and J dropped 5 bases, with 13 bases sitting between them. This CDR3 region has 12 residues. Germline CDR1 and CDR2: SQVTM and ANQGSEA. CDR3 DNA: TGCAGCGTTCACCAGGGGAGCAACGAGCAGTACTTC. It specifies CSVHQGSNEQYF.

This clone appeared a few times. The gene calls are TRBV28 and TRBJ2-5; 7 bases are a match to TRBD2. After removal of 6 bases from V and 4 bases from J, the junction contained 14 bases not matched to a gene. From germline, CDR1 is MDHEN and CDR2 SYDVKM. The CDR3 is 16 residues long. This CDR3 reads CASSHSGGFERETQYF. The CDR3 bases are TGTGCCAGCAGCCATTCGGGGGGTTTCGAAAGAGAGACCCAGTACTTC.

A few counts support this clone. The gene calls are TRBV7-9 and TRBJ2-3, with no clear D. The CDR3 extends over 15 amino acids. Germline V CDR1 and CDR2: SEHNR, FQNEAQ (reference sequence). The germline V and J ends were trimmed by 5 bases and 1 base, with 13 bases remaining between them. The CDR3 region is CASSPTGSGTDTQYF. As DNA, the CDR3 is TGTGCCAGCAGCCCAACTGGATCTGGCACAGATACGCAGTATTTT.

In its sample, this clone was seen many times. J is TRBJ2-3 and V is TRBV14; D is unclear. The germline gives CDR1 SGHDN, CDR2 FVKESK. V shed 3 bases and J shed 1 base, with 20 bases lying between them. CDR3 length equals 18 residues. The CDR3 region has the DNA TGTGCCAGCAGCCATTTATTCAAACCTGGAAGAGGCACAGATACGCAGTATTTT. Translated, it gives CASSHLFKPGRGTDTQYF.

This clone was seen a few times. The rearrangement uses TRBV25-1 and TRBJ2-4; tentatively, D is TRBD2 (6 bases). V lost 1 base and J lost 7, with 14 bases in between. The germline V gene has CDR1 MGHDK and CDR2 SYGVNS. This CDR3 spans 15 amino acids. CDR3 in amino acids: CASSESGEGHNIQYF. The CDR3 DNA reads TGTGCCAGCAGTGAATCGGGAGAGGGGCACAACATTCAGTACTTC. The whole variable domain, remainder taken from reference TRBV25-1 and TRBJ2-4, is EADIYQTPRYLVIGTGKKITLECSQTMGHDKMYWYQQDPGMELHLIHYSYGVNSTEKGDLSSESTVSRIRTEHFPLTLESARPSHTSQYLCASSESGEGHNIQYFGAGTRLSVL.